A single sample gave rise to the 14 T cell receptor beta chains below, sequenced in a study of regulatory T cells in long-lasting Graves disease. This sample's time point: newly diagnosed GD, antithyroid drugs for less than 3 months. From PBMCs, RNA was extracted and then used to make the TCR library. The TCR beta library used iRepertoire HTBI primers with Arm-PCR amplification of CDR3. TCRdb re-derived calls from the multiplex PCR reads in MiXCR, one entry per CDR3 protein. The top ten hold roughly 8.9% of the sample, which has roughly 520,000 distinct CDR3 sequences, around 12% seen once. Another study also made use of these data, one on T cells in Graves' hyperthyroidism and ophthalmopathy.

The source was peripheral blood mononuclear cells (PBMCs), collected at new diagnosis, from a patient treated with antithyroid drugs. The origin of the receptors is a woman between 25 and 40 years old with Graves disease.

The chain uses TRBV20-1 and TRBJ2-1; 8 bases fit TRBD2. The V segment lost 6 bases and the J segment 3 bases; nucleotides outside the gene matches: 4. Germline V lookup: CDR1 DFQATT, CDR2 SNEGSKA (reference sequence). The CDR3 contains 13 residues. CDR3 loop: CSAAGGSYNEQFF. For the CDR3, the DNA is TGCAGTGCCGCGGGGGGTAGCTACAATGAGCAGTTCTTC.

This clonotype was seen ten or more times. This rearrangement joins TRBV7-2 to TRBJ2-5; D might be TRBD2 (6 bases). Trimming cost V 5 bases and J 5 bases, with 15 bases left between them. This CDR3 comprises 14 residues. Per germline, CDR1 SGHTA and CDR2 FQGNSA. DNA of the CDR3: TGTGCCAGCAGCCCGGCGGGACGCCCGGAGACCCAGTACTTC. Its protein product is CASSPAGRPETQYF.

The J gene is TRBJ1-4, the V gene TRBV14; D is possibly TRBD1 (5 bases). Trimming took 0 bases from V and 7 from J, leaving 9 bases between them. The CDR3 contains 14 residues. Germline-derived CDR1 and CDR2 are SGHDN and FVKESK. The CDR3 DNA is TGTGCCAGCAGCCAAGATACGGGGGGTGAAAAACTGTTTTTT. Protein product: CASSQDTGGEKLFF.

The sample holds a few counts of this clonotype. The V call is TRBV5-6, the J call TRBJ1-1; TRBD1 matches 7 bases. Germline V gene data show CDR1 as SGHDT and CDR2 as YYEEEE. Germline trimming cut 2 bases from V and 5 bases from J; bases unmatched to any gene: 9. The CDR3 sequence is 15 residues long. The CDR3 loop reads CASSFRQGGITEAFF. CDR3 nucleotides: TGTGCCAGCAGCTTCCGACAGGGAGGAATTACTGAAGCTTTCTTT.

This clonotype occurred a few times. The rearrangement joins TRBV11-3 to TRBJ2-1; the D gene is possibly TRBD2 (6 bases). V was cut by 1 base and J by 7 bases, with 11 bases left in between. Germline V gives CDR1 SGHNT, CDR2 YENEEA. The CDR3 sequence is 14 residues long. Written as DNA, the CDR3 is TGTGCCAGCAGCTTAGCCGGAGGGAGAAATGAGCAGTTCTTC. It codes for CASSLAGGRNEQFF.

This clonotype was detected ten times or more. The rearrangement joins TRBV7-9 to TRBJ2-7; TRBD2 matches at 8 bases. CDR1 and CDR2 (germline): SEHNR, FQNEAQ (reference sequence). The CDR3 covers 15 residues. Trimming took 0 bases from V and 3 from J; bases not matched to a gene: 4. This chain's CDR3 is CASSLATSVLYEQYF. In DNA, the CDR3 is TGTGCCAGCAGCTTAGCGACTAGCGTTCTCTACGAGCAGTACTTC.

This clonotype was seen at least ten times. CDR3 nucleotide sequence: TGTGCCAGCAGCCCAGGACGTCCGCCGGAGTTTTTT. Amino acids: CASSPGRPPEFF. V and J are TRBV28 and TRBJ1-4; D call uncertain. V was shortened by 6 bases and J by 16 bases, with 18 bases between the two germline ends. The germline gives CDR1 MDHEN, CDR2 SYDVKM. The CDR3 consists of 12 residues.

This clonotype was detected a few times. The V gene is TRBV6-2 or TRBV6-3, the J gene TRBJ1-1, with D unresolved. Deletions cut 5 bases from V and 7 bases from J, with 17 bases between. CDR1 is MNHEY and CDR2 is SVGEGT in the germline V gene. The CDR3 runs 14 residues. This CDR3 is CASSEQPGPLEAFF. In DNA form, the CDR3 reads TGTGCCAGCAGTGAGCAGCCGGGCCCCCTTGAAGCTTTCTTT.

The chain is built from TRBV28 and TRBJ1-5, with TRBD1 as a possible D gene (5 bases). This CDR3 spans 17 amino acids. Germline CDR1 MDHEN, CDR2 SYDVKM. V lost 3 bases to trimming and J lost 0 bases, with 15 bases between them. CDR3 DNA: TGTGCCAGCAGTTTCCTCCTAAACAGGCATAGCAATCAGCCCCAGCATTTT. Protein product: CASSFLLNRHSNQPQHF.

This clonotype was counted a few times. The chain links TRBV18 to TRBJ2-1; 13 bases agree with TRBD2. Trimming at V came to 3 bases and at J to 7 bases, leaving 12 bases not matched to a gene. The CDR3 totals 18 residues. The V gene's germline CDR1 is KGHSH and CDR2 LQKENI. The CDR3 DNA reads TGTGCCAGCTCACCCCTCCCCCCGACTAGCGGGAGGACTAATGAGCAGTTCTTC. This codes for CASSPLPPTSGRTNEQFF.

This clonotype has at least ten counts. The V and J genes are TRBV7-3 and TRBJ2-1; 13 nucleotides match TRBD2. V shed 5 bases and J 8 bases; nucleotides not matched to a gene: 12. Per germline, CDR1 SGHTA and CDR2 FQGTGA. CDR3 size: 17 residues. The CDR3 DNA is TGTGCCAGCAGCCCACGACTAGCGGGAGGTGCTTTGGATGAGCAGTTCTTC. It codes for CASSPRLAGGALDEQFF.

The chain uses TRBV5-4 and TRBJ2-7; no reliable D call. The CDR3 is made up of 13 amino acids. Looked up from germline, CDR1 is SGHNT and CDR2 is YYREEE (reference sequence). V was clipped by 5 bases and J by 3 bases, with 12 bases between them. The CDR3 DNA reads TGTGCCAGCAGACTCGACATCGGCTACGAGCAGTACTTC. This codes for CASRLDIGYEQYF.

This clonotype was seen a few times. The rearrangement joins TRBV15 to TRBJ1-4; perhaps TRBD1 as D (5 bases). V was pared by 1 base and J by 9 bases, with 15 bases between. Germline V gives CDR1 LNHNV, CDR2 YYDKDF (reference sequence). The CDR3 runs 15 residues. This chain's CDR3 is CATSRGTGTRKKLFF. The CDR3 DNA follows: TGTGCCACCAGCAGAGGAACCGGGACGAGGAAAAAACTGTTTTTT.

This clonotype has a handful of counts. The chain combines TRBV25-1 with TRBJ2-7; D ambiguous. Trimming removed 2 bases at V and 3 bases at J, with 8 bases between. CDR1 is MGHDK and CDR2 is SYGVNS in the germline V gene. The CDR3 length is 13 residues. This CDR3 is CASSEGRYYEQYF. The CDR3 nucleotides read TGTGCCAGCAGTGAAGGAAGGTACTACGAGCAGTACTTC.